Below are 21 T cell receptor beta chains sequenced from a single sample in a study of graft-versus-host responses after intestinal transplantation. TCRdb's copy holds only in-frame clones and misses some; the assay was immunoSEQ multiplex PCR. The sample carries roughly 18,000 clones, just under 95% recorded once. The starting material was PBMCs, obtained 23 days after intestinal transplant. The receptors come from a human patient who received an intestinal transplant, so some T cells may come from the graft donor.

The chain is built from TRBV28 and TRBJ2-7, with 9 bases that match TRBD2. CDR1 MDHEN and CDR2 SYDVKM come from the germline V gene. The CDR3 contains 15 residues. J was trimmed by 5 bases and V by 6 bases; bases with no gene match: 11. The chain's CDR3 is CASSPRLAGFDEQYF. CDR3 sequence (DNA): TGTGCCAGCAGCCCCCGGCTAGCGGGATTCGACGAGCAGTACTTC.

This clone was recorded a few times. The V and J genes are TRBV5-6 and TRBJ2-7; possibly TRBD1 for D (6 bases). Germline V gene lookup returns CDR1 SGHDT and CDR2 YYEEEE. V was cut by 0 bases and J by 3 bases, with 25 bases left in between. The CDR3 length is 19 residues. This CDR3 reads CASSLGRGGWDPGSYEQYF. In DNA form, the CDR3 reads TGTGCCAGCAGCTTGGGACGAGGGGGATGGGACCCGGGGAGCTACGAGCAGTACTTC.

The genes are TRBV9 and TRBJ2-7; 10 positions match TRBD1. The V gene's germline CDR1 is SGDLS and CDR2 YYNGEE. The CDR3 is made up of 16 amino acids. V dropped 0 bases and J dropped 5; count of bases not matched to a gene: 8. The CDR3 reads CASSVGFDRGLHEQYF. The CDR3 DNA reads TGTGCCAGCAGCGTAGGCTTCGACAGGGGGCTCCACGAGCAGTACTTC. The variable domain in full, completed from reference TRBV9 and TRBJ2-7, reads DSGVTQTPKHLITATGQRVTLRCSPRSGDLSVYWYQQSLDQGLQFLIQYYNGEERAKGNILERFSAQQFPDLHSELNLSSLELGDSALYFCASSVGFDRGLHEQYFGPGTRLTVT.

The gene calls are TRBV28 and TRBJ2-1; 7 bases agree with TRBD2. This CDR3 is built from 17 residues. Looked up from germline, CDR1 is MDHEN and CDR2 is SYDVKM. V was pared by 2 bases and J by 8 bases, with 15 bases of the junction left unmatched. CDR3 loop: CASSLGSTSWGVDEQFF. The CDR3 nucleotides are TGTGCCAGCAGTTTAGGGTCGACTAGCTGGGGAGTAGATGAGCAGTTCTTC.

The chain uses TRBV7-6 and TRBJ2-2; D uncertain. V was cut by 1 base and J by 4 bases, with 16 bases left in between. The germline V gene has CDR1 SGHVS and CDR2 FNYEAQ. This CDR3 has 17 amino acids. CDR3 loop: CASSLGAPGWGTGELFF. The CDR3 DNA sequence: TGTGCCAGCAGCTTAGGGGCACCCGGGTGGGGCACCGGGGAGCTGTTTTTT.

The chain couples TRBV19 to TRBJ1-2, with 7 bases fitting TRBD2. The last part of the DNA fits TRBJ2-7 better; the J call may be wrong. Germline loops: CDR1 LNHDA, CDR2 SQIVND (reference sequence). The CDR3 runs to 16 residues. This CDR3 is CASSIAGLAETYEQYF. The DNA for the CDR3 is TGTGCCAGTAGTATCGCCGGGCTAGCGGAAACCTACGAGCAGTACTTC.

V and J are TRBV6-5 and TRBJ2-7; TRBD2 agrees at 8 bases. The CDR3 is made up of 16 amino acids. Trimming at V came to 2 bases and at J to 4 bases, leaving 10 bases not matched to a gene. Germline values: CDR1 MNHEY, CDR2 SVGAGI. The CDR3 coding sequence is TGTGCCAGCAGTTACAATCCCAGCGGGAGACAGTACGAGCAGTACTTC. Translating it yields CASSYNPSGRQYEQYF.

The V call is TRBV2, the J call TRBJ1-5; no clear D gene. This CDR3 has 16 residues. CDR1 and CDR2 from the germline V gene are SNHLY and FYNNEI. The V end lost 2 bases, the J end lost 2 bases, and 13 bases lay between the germline ends. The CDR3 loop reads CASSEMGAWGNQPQHF. The CDR3 DNA is TGTGCCAGCAGTGAAATGGGTGCGTGGGGCAATCAGCCCCAGCATTTT.

The chain has TRBV27 and TRBJ2-2; D might be TRBD2 (5 bases). V lost 0 bases and J lost 7, with 9 bases in between. The CDR3 runs to 14 residues. Germline V lookup: CDR1 MNHEY, CDR2 SMNVEV (reference sequence). CDR3 sequence (DNA): TGTGCCAGCAGTTTATCCGGAGAGGGCGGGGAGCTGTTTTTT. This gives the protein CASSLSGEGGELFF.

The V gene is TRBV18, the J gene TRBJ1-2, with 7 bases aligning to TRBD1. The ends lost 6 bases at V and 1 base at J; junction bases unmatched: 5. The CDR3 length is 14 residues. CDR1 and CDR2 (germline): KGHSH, LQKENI. Here the CDR3 reads CASSPGDSNYGYTF. Here the CDR3 DNA reads TGTGCCAGCTCCCCTGGGGACAGTAACTATGGCTACACCTTC.

V is TRBV29-1 and J is TRBJ1-2; D uncertain. The CDR3 extends over 15 amino acids. Germline V gene lookup returns CDR1 SQVTM and CDR2 ANQGSEA. V lost 6 bases to trimming and J lost 0 bases, with 17 bases between them. CDR3 DNA: TGCAGCGTCGATGACTTGGACGGCTCTAACTATGGCTACACCTTC. Its protein product is CSVDDLDGSNYGYTF.

The chain links TRBV27 to TRBJ2-3; the D gene is possibly TRBD2 (5 bases). CDR3 length equals 15 residues. In germline, CDR1 is MNHEY, CDR2 SMNVEV (reference sequence). With 7 bases removed from V and 4 bases from J, the gap between germline ends came to 18 bases. CDR3 sequence (DNA): TGTGCCAGCACCTGGTCCGGGAAGGCACCAGATACGCAGTATTTT. It is translated as CASTWSGKAPDTQYF.

The chain joins TRBV27 to TRBJ2-7; the match to TRBD2 covers 8 bases. Germline-derived CDR1 and CDR2 are MNHEY and SMNVEV (reference sequence). CDR3 size: 16 residues. V shed 2 bases and J 4 bases; nucleotides not matched to a gene: 10. The CDR3 here is CASSLSSGNSNYEQYF. The CDR3 DNA reads as TGTGCCAGCAGTTTAAGTAGCGGGAACTCTAATTACGAGCAGTACTTC.

This chain links TRBV2 with TRBJ1-1; D call uncertain. CDR1 and CDR2 from the germline V gene are SNHLY and FYNNEI. The CDR3 is 10 residues long. Trimming left V 6 bases short and J 6 bases short, with 5 bases between. The CDR3 DNA follows: TGTGCCAGCAGGGGCCCTGAAGCTTTCTTT. Protein: CASRGPEAFF. Together with reference TRBV2 and TRBJ1-1, the CDR3 gives the full variable domain: EPEVTQTPSHQVTQMGQEVILRCVPISNHLYFYWYRQILGQKVEFLVSFYNNEISEKSEIFDDQFSVERPDGSNFTLKIRSTKLEDSAMYFCASRGPEAFFGQGTRLTVV.

The chain uses TRBV25-1 and TRBJ2-3, with TRBD1 identical over 10 bases. Looked up from germline, CDR1 is MGHDK and CDR2 is SYGVNS. J was trimmed by 1 base and V by 1 base; bases with no gene match: 2. This CDR3 has 16 residues. CDR3 DNA: TGTGCCAGCAGTGAATGGGGGACAGGGGGCACAGATACGCAGTATTTT. It codes for CASSEWGTGGTDTQYF. The full variable domain, rest sourced from reference TRBV25-1 and TRBJ2-3, is EADIYQTPRYLVIGTGKKITLECSQTMGHDKMYWYQQDPGMELHLIHYSYGVNSTEKGDLSSESTVSRIRTEHFPLTLESARPSHTSQYLCASSEWGTGGTDTQYFGPGTRLTVL.

The rearrangement uses TRBV11-2 and TRBJ1-2; 10 bases are shared with TRBD1. The CDR3 consists of 16 residues. CDR1 and CDR2 (germline): SGHAT, FQNNGV. After removal of 4 bases from V and 3 bases from J, the junction contained 8 bases not matched to a gene. CDR3 nucleotide sequence: TGTGCCAGCAGCTACACCAAGACAGGGGGCTACTATGGCTACACCTTC. Its protein product is CASSYTKTGGYYGYTF.

The chain joins TRBV15 to TRBJ1-2, with TRBD1 matching over 7 bases. The V gene end was trimmed by 3 bases and the J gene end by 7 bases; junction bases not matched to a gene: 2. This CDR3 is 12 amino acids long. CDR1 is LNHNV and CDR2 is YYDKDF in the germline V gene (reference sequence). CDR3 coding DNA: TGTGCCACCAGCAGGAACAGGGGTGGCTACACCTTC. Residues: CATSRNRGGYTF.

The chain employs TRBV6-4 and TRBJ2-7; TRBD2 matches 9 bases. V was pared by 6 bases and J by 7 bases, with 13 bases of the junction left unmatched. Germline loops: CDR1 MRHNA, CDR2 SNTAGT. The CDR3 is made up of 15 amino acids. In DNA, the CDR3 is TGTGCCAGCAGCGGCTTGGCGGGAGGGCCGGGAGAGCAGTACTTC. Its protein product is CASSGLAGGPGEQYF.

J is TRBJ1-5 and V is TRBV7-7; D is possibly TRBD1 (5 bases). The CDR3 sequence is 14 residues long. Germline values: CDR1 SSHAT, CDR2 FNYEAQ (reference sequence). Trimming pared 2 bases from V and 5 bases from J, leaving 10 bases between. CDR3 bases: TGTGCCAGCAGCTTACGCAGGGCGGATCAGCCCCAGCATTTT. It specifies CASSLRRADQPQHF.

V is TRBV7-9 and J is TRBJ2-7; D is uncertain. V lost 0 bases to trimming and J lost 3 bases, with 9 bases between them. Germline values: CDR1 SEHNR, CDR2 FQNEAQ (reference sequence). This CDR3 spans 14 amino acids. CDR3 in amino acids: CASSLAAPSYEQYF. In nucleotides, the CDR3 is TGTGCCAGCAGCTTAGCGGCCCCGAGCTACGAGCAGTACTTC. Filled out from reference TRBV7-9 and TRBJ2-7, the complete variable domain reads DTGVSQNPRHKITKRGQNVTFRCDPISEHNRLYWYRQTLGQGPEFLTYFQNEAQLEKSRLLSDRFSAERPKGSFSTLEIQRTEQGDSAMYLCASSLAAPSYEQYFGPGTRLTVT.

This CDR3 reads CAGVGGNQETQYF. The CDR3 DNA sequence: TGTGCCGGTGTCGGGGGGAACCAAGAGACCCAGTACTTC. V gene TRBV21-1 combines with J gene TRBJ2-5; TRBD2 is the table's D call and was not checked against the DNA. TRBV21-1 is described as a pseudogene. The CDR3 is 13 residues long.